This record concerns one T cell receptor beta chain sequence. The V gene lost 4 bases and the J gene lost 5 bases, with 11 bases spanning the gap. This CDR3 has 13 residues. The germline V gene has CDR1 SQVTM and CDR2 ANQGSEA. The data are from a study of somatic mutations in cytotoxic T cells in rheumatoid arthritis. Sequencing was performed with immunoSEQ multiplex PCR; in TCRdb, only in-frame clones are kept and a portion is missing. The profile covers a few thousand clones, with roughly nine tenths appearing a single time and about 26% taken by the ten largest. The V and J genes are TRBV29-1 and TRBJ2-2; D not resolved. Sequencing used CD8+ T cells sorted from blood. This clonotype was sampled from a woman aged 70 to 79 with rheumatoid arthritis. CDR3 in DNA: TGCAGCGTTGTGCGAGGAGAGACCGGGGAGCTGTTTTTT. Its protein is CSVVRGETGELFF.